Sequencing of this T cell receptor (beta chain) was carried out in a study of blood T cell repertoires in COVID-19 (dated by TCRdb to about 2020). Describing the broader study: Collaborator samples came from the United States, Italy and Spain and covered acute and convalescent phases of COVID-19. The material from the prospective study consisted of cDNA or gDNA derived from T cells, B-cell-depleted T cells, or PBMCs. Subjects who had been exposed to COVID-19, were actively infected with it, or had recovered from it provided the deeply sampled blood TCRbeta repertoires that made up the dataset. The repertoires were released in a freely available public database intended as a resource for research on the immune response to SARS-CoV-2. The samples were drawn from two sources: the first 160 participants of the ongoing ImmuneRACE study, and 1,254 subjects contributed by 6 global collaborators. Nearly every sample came with metadata listing a de-identified subject ID, COVID-19 status, age in years and sex. Where available, HLA class I and class II types were obtained from metadata supplied by the sample provider rather than from assay-based typing. General study outcomes and caveats: Clinical and demographic metadata were provided uncurated, with the amount varying by source and participant.

Regarding this clone: Its antigen specificity is not known. No base-level quality is on record; no much larger clone is a single base apart.

Its CDR3 holds 14 amino acids, cysteine through phenylalanine. Of the read, only the CDR3 DNA is kept; its 42 bases are in frame from base 1. Compared with germline, V lacks 3 bases and J lacks 1 base; bases without a gene match: 2. Each collaborating institution followed its own protocols to collect whole blood in K2EDTA tubes. For TCRbeta analysis, collaborator samples were shipped as frozen whole blood, as isolated PBMCs, or as DNA extracted from either sample type. TCRbeta CDR3 regions were amplified from genomic DNA by means of the immunoSEQ Assay, a bias-controlled multiplex PCR. The paper's data handling went like this. The number of nucleated cells in each sample was estimated from the amplification of reference gene primers within the assay. To quantify the absolute abundance of each unique TCRbeta CDR3 rearrangement, sequence reads were collapsed and filtered. For each sample, productive Simpson clonality was calculated as the square root of Simpson's diversity index across productive rearrangements. TCRdb limited this immuneACCESS table to in-frame rearrangements with V and J called. A share of clones is missing; checked studies link under half to unresolved V genes, and the rest is unexplained. The V and J calls and clone size come from that table; D and trimming were worked out from the DNA. Across this sample there are about 360,000 clones, with more than 85% seen only once. The ten largest account for 2.5% to 3.5% of the sample.

This chain joins TRBV23-1 to TRBJ2-5, and TRBD2 aligns with 7 junction nucleotides. TRBV23-1 is placed among ORFs of uncertain function. The receptor's source is a human donor in a cohort sampled during active COVID-19. The specimen sequenced was peripheral blood. The nucleotide sequence reads TGCGCCAGCAGTCAGGGGACTACCCAAGAGACCCAGTACTTC. Its coded protein is CASSQGTTQETQYF.